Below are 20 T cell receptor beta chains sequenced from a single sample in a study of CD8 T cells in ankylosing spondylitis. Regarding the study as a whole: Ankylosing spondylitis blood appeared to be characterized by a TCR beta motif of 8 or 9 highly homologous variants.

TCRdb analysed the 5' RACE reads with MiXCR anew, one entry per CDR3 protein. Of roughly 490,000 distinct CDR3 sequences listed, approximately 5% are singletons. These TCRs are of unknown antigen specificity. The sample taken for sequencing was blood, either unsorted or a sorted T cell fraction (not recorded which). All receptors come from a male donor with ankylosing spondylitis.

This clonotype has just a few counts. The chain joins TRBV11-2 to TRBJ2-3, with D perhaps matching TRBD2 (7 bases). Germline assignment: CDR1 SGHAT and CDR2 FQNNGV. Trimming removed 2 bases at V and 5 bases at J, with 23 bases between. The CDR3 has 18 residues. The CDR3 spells CASSLIPRRGGRVDTQYF. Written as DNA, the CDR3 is TGTGCCAGCAGCTTAATACCTCGTAGGGGGGGCCGCGTAGATACGCAGTATTTT.

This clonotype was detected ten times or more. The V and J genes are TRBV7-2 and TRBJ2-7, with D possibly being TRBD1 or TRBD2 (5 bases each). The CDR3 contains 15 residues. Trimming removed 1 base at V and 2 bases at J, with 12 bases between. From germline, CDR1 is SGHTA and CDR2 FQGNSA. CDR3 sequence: CASSLGGHGAYEQYF. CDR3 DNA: TGTGCCAGCAGCTTAGGTGGACACGGGGCCTACGAGCAGTACTTC.

The CDR3 DNA follows: TGCGCCAGCAAGGGACTAGCGGGAGTGGGCACCGGGGAGCTGTTTTTT. Protein: CASKGLAGVGTGELFF. V and J are TRBV5-1 and TRBJ2-2; 14 positions match TRBD2. With V trimmed by 6 bases and J by 4 bases, 5 bases remained unmatched. The germline gives CDR1 SGHRS, CDR2 YFSETQ. CDR3 length equals 16 residues.

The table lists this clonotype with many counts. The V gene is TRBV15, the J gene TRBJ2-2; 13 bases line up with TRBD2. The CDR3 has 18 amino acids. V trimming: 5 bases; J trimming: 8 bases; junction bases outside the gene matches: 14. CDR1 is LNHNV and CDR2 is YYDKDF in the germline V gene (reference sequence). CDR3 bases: TGTGCCACCAGCTCCCGACTAGCGGGAGGAACCCTTTTTGGGGAGCTGTTTTTT. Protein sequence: CATSSRLAGGTLFGELFF.

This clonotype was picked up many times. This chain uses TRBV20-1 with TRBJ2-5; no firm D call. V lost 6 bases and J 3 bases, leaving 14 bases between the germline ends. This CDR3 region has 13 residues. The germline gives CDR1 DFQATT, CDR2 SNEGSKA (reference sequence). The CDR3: CSASYTKKETQYF. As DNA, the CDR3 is TGCAGTGCCAGCTACACGAAAAAAGAGACCCAGTACTTC.

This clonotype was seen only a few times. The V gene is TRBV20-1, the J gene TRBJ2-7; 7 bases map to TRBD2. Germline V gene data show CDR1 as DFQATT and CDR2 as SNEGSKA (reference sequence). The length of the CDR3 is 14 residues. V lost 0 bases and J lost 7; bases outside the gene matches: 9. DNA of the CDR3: TGCAGTGCTAGAGATGACCGGCGGGAGTCGGAGCAGTACTTC. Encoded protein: CSARDDRRESEQYF.

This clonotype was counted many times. This chain's CDR3 is CASSLRGEGEQYF. The CDR3 DNA follows: TGCGCCAGCAGCCTCAGGGGTGAAGGCGAGCAGTACTTC. V gene TRBV4-3 combines with J gene TRBJ2-7; D is perhaps TRBD1 (6 bases). Looked up from germline, CDR1 is LGHNA and CDR2 is YSLEER. The CDR3 runs 13 residues. V lost 4 bases and J lost 6, with 13 bases in between.

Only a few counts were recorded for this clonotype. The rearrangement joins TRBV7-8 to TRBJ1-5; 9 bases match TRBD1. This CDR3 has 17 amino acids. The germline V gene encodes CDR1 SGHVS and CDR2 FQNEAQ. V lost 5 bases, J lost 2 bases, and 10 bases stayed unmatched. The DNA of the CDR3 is TGTGCCAGCAGCCGACGAACAGGGGGCCGAGGCAATCAGCCCCAGCATTTT. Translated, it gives CASSRRTGGRGNQPQHF.

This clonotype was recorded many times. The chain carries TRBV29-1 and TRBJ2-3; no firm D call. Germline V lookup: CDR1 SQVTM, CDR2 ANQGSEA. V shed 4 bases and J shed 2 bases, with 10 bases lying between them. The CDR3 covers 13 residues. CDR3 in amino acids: CSVAVGYTDTQYF. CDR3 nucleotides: TGCAGCGTTGCTGTAGGATACACAGATACGCAGTATTTT.

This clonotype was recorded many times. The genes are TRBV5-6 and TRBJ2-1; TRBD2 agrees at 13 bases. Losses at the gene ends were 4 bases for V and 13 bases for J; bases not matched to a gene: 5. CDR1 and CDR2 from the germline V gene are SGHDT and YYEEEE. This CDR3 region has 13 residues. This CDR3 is CASSAGTSGEQFF. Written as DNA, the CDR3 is TGTGCCAGCAGCGCCGGGACTAGCGGGGAACAGTTCTTC.

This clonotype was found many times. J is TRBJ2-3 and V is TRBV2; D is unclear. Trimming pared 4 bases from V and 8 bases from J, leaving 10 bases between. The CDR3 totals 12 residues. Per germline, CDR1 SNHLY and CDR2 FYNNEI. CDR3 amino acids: CASSVMAGTQYF. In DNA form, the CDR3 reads TGTGCCAGCAGTGTAATGGCCGGTACGCAGTATTTT.

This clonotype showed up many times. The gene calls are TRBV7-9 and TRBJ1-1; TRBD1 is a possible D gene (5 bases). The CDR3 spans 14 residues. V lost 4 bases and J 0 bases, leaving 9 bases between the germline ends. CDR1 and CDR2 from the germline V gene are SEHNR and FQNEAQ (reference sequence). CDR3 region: CASSSGPLNTEAFF. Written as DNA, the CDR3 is TGTGCCAGCAGCTCGGGACCGCTGAACACTGAAGCTTTCTTT.

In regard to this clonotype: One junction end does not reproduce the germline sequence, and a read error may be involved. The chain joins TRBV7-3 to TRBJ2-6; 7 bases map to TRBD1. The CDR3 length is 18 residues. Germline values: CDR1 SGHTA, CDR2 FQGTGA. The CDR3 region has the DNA TGTGTCAGCAGCTTAATAGGGGGCGGCTTGACTGGGGCCAACGTCCTGACTTTC. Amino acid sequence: CVSSLIGGGLTGANVLTF.

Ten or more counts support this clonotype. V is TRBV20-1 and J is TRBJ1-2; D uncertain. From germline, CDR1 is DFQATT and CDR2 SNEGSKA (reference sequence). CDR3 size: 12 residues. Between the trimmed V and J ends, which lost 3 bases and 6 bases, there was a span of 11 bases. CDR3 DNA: TGCAGTGCTAGTTCTGGGGTGGATGGCTACACCTTC. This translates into CSASSGVDGYTF.

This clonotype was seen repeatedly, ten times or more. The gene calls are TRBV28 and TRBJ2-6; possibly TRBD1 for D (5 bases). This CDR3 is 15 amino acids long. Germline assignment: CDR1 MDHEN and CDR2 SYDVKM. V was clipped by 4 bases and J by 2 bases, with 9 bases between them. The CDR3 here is CASSWAGPGANVLTF. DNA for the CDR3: TGTGCCAGCAGTTGGGCAGGGCCTGGGGCCAACGTCCTGACTTTC. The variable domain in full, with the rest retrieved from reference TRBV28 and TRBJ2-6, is DVKVTQSSRYLVKRTGEKVFLECVQDMDHENMFWYRQDPGLGLRLIYFSYDVKMKEKGDIPEGYSVSREKKERFSLILESASTNQTSMYLCASSWAGPGANVLTFGAGSRLTVL.

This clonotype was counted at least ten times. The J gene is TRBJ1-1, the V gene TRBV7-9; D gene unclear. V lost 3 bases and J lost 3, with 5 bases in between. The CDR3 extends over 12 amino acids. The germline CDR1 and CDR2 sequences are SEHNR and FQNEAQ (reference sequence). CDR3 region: CASSFQHTEAFF. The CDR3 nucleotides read TGTGCCAGCAGCTTTCAACACACTGAAGCTTTCTTT. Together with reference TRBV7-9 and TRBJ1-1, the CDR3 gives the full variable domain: DTGVSQNPRHKITKRGQNVTFRCDPISEHNRLYWYRQTLGQGPEFLTYFQNEAQLEKSRLLSDRFSAERPKGSFSTLEIQRTEQGDSAMYLCASSFQHTEAFFGQGTRLTVV.

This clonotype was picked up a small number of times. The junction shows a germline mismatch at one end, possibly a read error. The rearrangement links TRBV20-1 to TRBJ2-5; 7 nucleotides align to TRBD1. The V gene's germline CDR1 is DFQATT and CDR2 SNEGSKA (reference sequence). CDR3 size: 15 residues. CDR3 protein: CCAREIWTGHETQYF. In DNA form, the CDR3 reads TGCTGTGCTAGAGAGATCTGGACAGGCCATGAGACCCAGTACTTC.

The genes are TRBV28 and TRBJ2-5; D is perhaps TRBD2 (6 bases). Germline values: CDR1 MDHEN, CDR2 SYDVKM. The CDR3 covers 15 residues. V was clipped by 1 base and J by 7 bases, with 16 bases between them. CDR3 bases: TGTGCCAGCAGTTTATTAGCCGCACGGGGGTTGACCCAGTACTTC. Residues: CASSLLAARGLTQYF.

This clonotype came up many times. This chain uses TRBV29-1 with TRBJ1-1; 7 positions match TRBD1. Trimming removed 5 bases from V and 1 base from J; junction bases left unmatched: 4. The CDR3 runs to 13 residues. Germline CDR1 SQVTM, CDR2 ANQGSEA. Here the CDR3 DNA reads TGCAGCGTTTGTAAGGGGGCGAACACTGAAGCTTTCTTT. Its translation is CSVCKGANTEAFF.

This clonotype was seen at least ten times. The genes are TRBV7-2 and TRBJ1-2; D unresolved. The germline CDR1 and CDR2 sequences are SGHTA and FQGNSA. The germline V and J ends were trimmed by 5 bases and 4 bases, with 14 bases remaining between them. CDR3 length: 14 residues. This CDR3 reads CASSPLTVSYGYTF. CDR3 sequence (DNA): TGTGCCAGCAGCCCCCTAACAGTCTCCTATGGCTACACCTTC.